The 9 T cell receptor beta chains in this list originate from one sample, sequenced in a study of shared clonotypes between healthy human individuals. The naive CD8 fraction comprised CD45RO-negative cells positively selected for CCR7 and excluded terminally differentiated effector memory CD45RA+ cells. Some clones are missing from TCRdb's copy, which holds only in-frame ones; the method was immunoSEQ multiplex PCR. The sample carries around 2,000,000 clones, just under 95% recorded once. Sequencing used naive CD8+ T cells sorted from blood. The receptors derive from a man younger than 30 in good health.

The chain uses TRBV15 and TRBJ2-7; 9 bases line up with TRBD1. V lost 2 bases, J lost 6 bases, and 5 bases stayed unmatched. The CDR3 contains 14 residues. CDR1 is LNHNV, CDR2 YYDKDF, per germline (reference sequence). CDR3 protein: CATSRLGTGSEQYF. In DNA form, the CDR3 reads TGTGCCACCAGCAGACTAGGGACAGGGAGCGAGCAGTACTTC.

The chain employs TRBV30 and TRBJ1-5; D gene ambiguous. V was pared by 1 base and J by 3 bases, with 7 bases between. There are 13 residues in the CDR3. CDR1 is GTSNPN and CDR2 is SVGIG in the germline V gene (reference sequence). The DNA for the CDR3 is TGTGCCTGGAGTGAGGAGATCAATCAGCCCCAGCATTTT. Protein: CAWSEEINQPQHF.

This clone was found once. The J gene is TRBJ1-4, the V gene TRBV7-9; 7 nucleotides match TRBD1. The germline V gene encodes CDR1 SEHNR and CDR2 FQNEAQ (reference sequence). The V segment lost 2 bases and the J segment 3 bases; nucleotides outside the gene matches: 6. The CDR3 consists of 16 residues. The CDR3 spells CASSLFMGQPNEKLFF. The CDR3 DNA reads TGTGCCAGCAGCTTATTCATGGGACAGCCTAATGAAAAACTGTTTTTT. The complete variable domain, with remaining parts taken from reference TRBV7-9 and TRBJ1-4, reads DTGVSQNPRHKITKRGQNVTFRCDPISEHNRLYWYRQTLGQGPEFLTYFQNEAQLEKSRLLSDRFSAERPKGSFSTLEIQRTEQGDSAMYLCASSLFMGQPNEKLFFGSGTQLSVL.

CDR3 nucleotide sequence: TGCGCCAGCAGCTGGACAGGGATCAACACAGATACGCAGTATTTT. Translated, it gives CASSWTGINTDTQYF. The chain uses TRBV5-1 and TRBJ2-3; 8 bases map to TRBD1. The germline gives CDR1 SGHRS, CDR2 YFSETQ. CDR3 size: 15 residues. The V segment lost 3 bases and the J segment 2 bases; nucleotides outside the gene matches: 5.

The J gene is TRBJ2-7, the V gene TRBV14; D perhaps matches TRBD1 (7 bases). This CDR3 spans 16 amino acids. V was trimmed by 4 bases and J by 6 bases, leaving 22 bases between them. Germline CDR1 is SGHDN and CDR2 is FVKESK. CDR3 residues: CASSPGPGDSVPEQYF. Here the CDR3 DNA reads TGTGCCAGCAGCCCGGGACCGGGGGACAGCGTCCCCGAGCAGTACTTC. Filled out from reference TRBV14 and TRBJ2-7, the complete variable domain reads EAGVTQFPSHSVIEKGQTVTLRCDPISGHDNLYWYRRVMGKEIKFLLHFVKESKQDESGMPNNRFLAERTGGTYSTLKVQPAELEDSGVYFCASSPGPGDSVPEQYFGPGTRLTVT.

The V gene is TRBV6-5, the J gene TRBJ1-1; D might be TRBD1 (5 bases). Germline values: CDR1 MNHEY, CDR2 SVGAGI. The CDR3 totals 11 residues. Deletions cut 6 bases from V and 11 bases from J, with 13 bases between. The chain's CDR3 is CASRQGVLAFF. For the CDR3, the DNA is TGTGCCAGCAGGCAAGGGGTGTTGGCTTTCTTT.

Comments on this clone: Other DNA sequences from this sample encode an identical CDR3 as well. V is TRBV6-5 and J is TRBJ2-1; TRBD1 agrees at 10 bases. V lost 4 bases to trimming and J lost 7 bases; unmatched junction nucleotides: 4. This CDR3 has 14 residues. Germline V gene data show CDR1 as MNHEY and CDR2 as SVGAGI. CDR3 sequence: CASSLGQGGNEQFF. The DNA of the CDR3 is TGTGCCAGCAGTTTAGGACAGGGGGGGAATGAGCAGTTCTTC.

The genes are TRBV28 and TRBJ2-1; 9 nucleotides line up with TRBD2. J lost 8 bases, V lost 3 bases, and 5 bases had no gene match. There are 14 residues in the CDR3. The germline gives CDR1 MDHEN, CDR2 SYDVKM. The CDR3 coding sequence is TGTGCCAGCAGTTTGCTAGCGGGGTGGGATGAGCAGTTCTTC. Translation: CASSLLAGWDEQFF.

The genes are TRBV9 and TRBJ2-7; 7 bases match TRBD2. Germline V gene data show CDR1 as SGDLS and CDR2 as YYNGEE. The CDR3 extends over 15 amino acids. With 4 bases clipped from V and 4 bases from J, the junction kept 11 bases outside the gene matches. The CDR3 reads CASSPAGGSGYEQYF. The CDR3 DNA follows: TGTGCCAGCAGCCCCGCGGGCGGGAGTGGATACGAGCAGTACTTC.